A selection of T cell receptor beta chains follows, all from one sample in a study of long-term antiretroviral therapy in people with HIV. Repertoires were generated with immunoSEQ multiplex PCR, while TCRdb's copy carries only in-frame clones and drops some. The table includes approximately 31,000 clones, more than 95% detected once. Sequences were derived from unsorted PBMCs, sampled 6.9 years after starting antiretroviral therapy. All receptors derive from a man in his thirties or forties with HIV. Each CDR3 is given with its conserved first and last residue. D genes are given only for firm matches. Not all rows give a size; the values are once, few, many and, for expanded clones, a class.

d_call j_call cdr3_length v_call clone_size cdr3_nt cdr3_aa
- TRBJ2-5 14 TRBV11-1 - TGTGCCAGCAGCTTAGAGGTCTCCCAAGAGACCCAGTACTTC CASSLEVSQETQYF
- TRBJ2-7 14 TRBV7-2 - TGTGCCAGCAGCTTAGCAGGTTCAGGCTACGAGCAGTACTTC CASSLAGSGYEQYF
TRBD2 TRBJ2-3 16 TRBV19 - TGTGCCAGTAGTCCCCGGACTAGCGGGAGCGGGGATACGCAGTATTTT CASSPRTSGSGDTQYF
TRBD1 TRBJ2-7 16 TRBV4-1 - TGCGCCAGCAGCCTTCAGACAGGGGTATACTCCTACGAGCAGTACTTC CASSLQTGVYSYEQYF
- TRBJ2-3 13 TRBV19 - TGTGCCAGTAGTATAAGGGGCGGAGATACGCAGTATTTT CASSIRGGDTQYF
- TRBJ2-5 14 TRBV2 once TGTGCCAGCTCGCGGAACAGGGTGGGGGAGACCCAGTACTTC CASSRNRVGETQYF
- TRBJ2-1 12 TRBV19 - TGTGCCAGTAGTATTGCCCTCAATGAGCAGTTCTTC CASSIALNEQFF
- TRBJ1-5 19 TRBV19 once TGTGCCAGTAGTACCAGGACGGACCGGAATAGTATGGGCAATCAGCCCCAGCATTTT CASSTRTDRNSMGNQPQHF
- TRBJ2-3 14 TRBV4-3 - TGCGCCAGCAGCCAAGGAGGGCTTTGGGATACGCAGTATTTT CASSQGGLWDTQYF
- TRBJ1-1 13 TRBV15 - TGTGCCACCAGCAGAGTGGTAAACACTGAAGCTTTCTTT CATSRVVNTEAFF
TRBD1 TRBJ2-7 14 TRBV5-1 - TGCGCCAGCAGCTTCAGGGGGATCCCATACGAGCAGTACTTC CASSFRGIPYEQYF
TRBD2 TRBJ2-3 17 TRBV11-2 - TGTGCCAGCAGCTTAGGGGTGGGGCGGGGGAGCACAGATACGCAGTATTTT CASSLGVGRGSTDTQYF
- TRBJ1-5 16 TRBV4-2 - TGTGCCAGCAGCCAAGATCTGATTCGTAGCAATCAGCCCCAGCATTTT CASSQDLIRSNQPQHF
- TRBJ1-1 13 TRBV7-8 - TGTGCCAGCAGCATCGCCGGGAACACTGAAGCTTTCTTT CASSIAGNTEAFF
- TRBJ1-2 14 TRBV4-2 - TGTGCCAGCAGCCAAGAGCGAGGGATCGATGGCTACACCTTC CASSQERGIDGYTF
- TRBJ2-7 16 TRBV7-6 - TGTGCCAGCAGCTTAGCGCAGACTACGGAGTCGGGAGAGCAGTACTTC CASSLAQTTESGEQYF
TRBD1 TRBJ1-4 16 TRBV4-1 - TGCGCCAGCAGCCAAGAAGGGGGCCCAACTAATGAAAAACTGTTTTTT CASSQEGGPTNEKLFF
TRBD1 TRBJ2-1 17 TRBV19 - TGTGCCAGTAGTATGGAGTTGGGACAGGGGTGGTTGAATGAGCAGTTCTTC CASSMELGQGWLNEQFF
TRBD1 TRBJ2-3 20 TRBV9 - TGTGCCAGCAGCGTGAGAGGACAGGGGGCAGAATCCGGAAGCACAGATACGCAGTATTTT CASSVRGQGAESGSTDTQYF
- TRBJ2-1 18 TRBV12-5 - TGTGCTAGTGGTTTGGTTCGGGATAGGGCTAGTCGTGGAGATGAGCAGTTCTTC CASGLVRDRASRGDEQFF
- TRBJ2-7 13 TRBV29-1 once TGCAGCGTTGAAGGCCAGGACGGCTACGAGCAGTACTTC CSVEGQDGYEQYF
- TRBJ1-4 13 TRBV7-9 - TGTGCCAGCAGCTTATTAAGTAATGAAAAACTGTTTTTT CASSLLSNEKLFF
- TRBJ1-2 14 TRBV19 - TGTGCCAGTAACAGGACACCGAAAAACTATGGCTACACCTTC CASNRTPKNYGYTF
- TRBJ1-1 12 TRBV19 - TGTGCCAGTAGTGCCCGGAGGACTGAAGCTTTCTTT CASSARRTEAFF
TRBD1 TRBJ1-1 13 TRBV6-5 - TGTGCCAGCAGTAGACAGGGGGGCACTGAAGCTTTCTTT CASSRQGGTEAFF
TRBD1 TRBJ2-7 15 TRBV27 - TGTGCCAGCAGGCGACAGGGGTCAAGCTCCTACGAGCAGTACTTC CASRRQGSSSYEQYF
- TRBJ2-3 12 TRBV5-4 - TGTGCCAGCAGCCAGTGGGGGGATACGCAGTATTTT CASSQWGDTQYF
- TRBJ1-3 16 TRBV6-1 - TGTGCCAGCAGTGAAGCAGGTTGGGGCTCTGGAAACACCATATATTTT CASSEAGWGSGNTIYF
- TRBJ2-7 14 TRBV19 - TGTGCCAGTAGTATACCGGGAATTCCCTACGAGCAGTACTTC CASSIPGIPYEQYF
- TRBJ1-2 13 TRBV2 - TGTGCCGGAACCGGGACCTGGGAGTATGGCTACACCTTC CAGTGTWEYGYTF
TRBD1 TRBJ1-2 12 TRBV15 - TGTGCCACCAGAGCAGGGGGCGTCGGCTACACCTTC CATRAGGVGYTF
- TRBJ2-1 13 TRBV6-1 - TGTGCCAGCAGTGTGGCGCCGCGCAATGAGCAGTTCTTC CASSVAPRNEQFF
- TRBJ1-5 14 TRBV4-1 - TGCGCCAGCAGCCAAGGGGGGGGCTCCCAGCCCCAGCATTTT CASSQGGGSQPQHF
- TRBJ2-2 15 TRBV7-2 - TGTGCCAGCAGCTTAACAGGGTTAGACACCGGGGAGCTGTTTTTT CASSLTGLDTGELFF
- TRBJ1-4 16 TRBV6-5 - TGTGCCAGCAGTTACGGCGAAACAGGGCTCATTGAAAAACTGTTTTTT CASSYGETGLIEKLFF
- TRBJ1-2 17 TRBV4-2 - TGTGCCAGCAGCCTAAACCCGGGACCGACCGTATCCTATGGCTACACCTTC CASSLNPGPTVSYGYTF
- TRBJ2-1 12 TRBV5-6 - TGTGCCAGCAGCTTGGCCGCCACGGAGCAGTTCTTC CASSLAATEQFF
- TRBJ2-7 11 TRBV10-3 - TGTGCCATCAGTGAGTCAAACGAGCAGTACTTC CAISESNEQYF
TRBD2 TRBJ2-2 16 TRBV7-8 - TGTGCCAGCAGCTTAGCACGGGGGGGGCCGTCCGGGGAGCTGTTTTTT CASSLARGGPSGELFF
TRBD1 TRBJ2-7 14 TRBV5-1 - TGCGCCAGCAGCTTGGACAGGGGGGACTACGAGCAGTACTTC CASSLDRGDYEQYF
- TRBJ1-2 13 TRBV19 - TGTGCCACCCACGTTAGGGGCCTGGGACTCTACACCTTC CATHVRGLGLYTF
- TRBJ2-5 16 TRBV4-3 - TGCGCCAGCAGCCAAGACCCGGACAGAACCGGGGAGACCCAGTACTTC CASSQDPDRTGETQYF
- TRBJ1-2 14 TRBV4-3 - TGCGCCAGCAGCCAAGACAGGGAGGATCCTGGCTACACCTTC CASSQDREDPGYTF
TRBD2 TRBJ2-7 15 TRBV9 - TGTGCCAGCAGCGTAGGGGGACTAGCGGCGGCCGAGCAGTACTTC CASSVGGLAAAEQYF
- TRBJ2-3 14 TRBV7-9 - TGTGCCAGCAGCTTAGATTACGGGTCAGATACGCAGTATTTT CASSLDYGSDTQYF
- TRBJ1-1 12 TRBV18 - TGTGCCAGCTCACCTCAGGGTGGTGAAGCTTTCTTT CASSPQGGEAFF
TRBD1 TRBJ1-5 14 TRBV4-2 - TGTGCCAGCAGCTTACAGGGGGCGCGTCAGCCCCAGCATTTT CASSLQGARQPQHF
TRBD1 TRBJ2-7 15 TRBV4-3 - TGCGCCAGCAGCCAAGAATCACAGGGGGCCGGAGAGCAGTACTTC CASSQESQGAGEQYF
TRBD2 TRBJ2-3 14 TRBV4-2 once TGTGCCAGCAGCCAAGATCGACTAGCGGATACGCAGTATTTT CASSQDRLADTQYF
- TRBJ2-1 18 TRBV14 - TGTGCCAGCAGCCAAGTTGGTGGGGGGGCCTTTCCCTACAATGAGCAGTTCTTC CASSQVGGGAFPYNEQFF
- TRBJ2-4 11 TRBV2 - TGTGCCAGCGTAGGTTGGAACATTCAGTACTTC CASVGWNIQYF